The next 30 T cell receptor beta chains were all read from a single sample in a study of T-cell memory formation after mild COVID-19. In TCRdb, the 5' RACE reads were re-called with MiXCR into one record per CDR3 protein. The data hold around 510,000 distinct CDR3 sequences, with about 20% observed a single time. The specimen sequenced was PBMCs or a T cell subset sorted from them (not recorded which). The origin of the receptors is an adult woman who had mild COVID-19 (a few samples of this study predate the infection). Cell type and time point are not known.

This clonotype was detected a few times. The chain combines TRBV12-3 or TRBV12-4 with TRBJ1-2; D is perhaps TRBD1 (6 bases). V was clipped by 1 base and J by 13 bases, with 19 bases between them. The CDR3 extends over 14 amino acids. This CDR3 is CASSLGDISPLVTF. The CDR3 DNA sequence: TGTGCCAGCAGTTTAGGGGACATCAGTCCTCTAGTCACCTTC.

This clonotype was observed a handful of times. The chain employs TRBV2 and TRBJ2-5, with D tentatively TRBD2 (5 bases). The CDR3 is 13 amino acids. Trimming pared 6 bases from V and 5 bases from J, leaving 13 bases between. CDR1 is SNHLY, CDR2 FYNNEI, per germline. CDR3 protein: CASSPSRGETQYF. The CDR3 DNA reads as TGTGCCAGCAGCCCCTCGCGAGGGGAGACCCAGTACTTC.

This clonotype has a handful of counts. The chain combines TRBV18 with TRBJ2-3; maybe TRBD2 (6 bases). This CDR3 region has 16 residues. CDR1 and CDR2 (germline): KGHSH, LQKENI. Trimming left V 0 bases short and J 4 bases short, with 14 bases between. The CDR3 protein is CASSPPKRALPDTQYF. The CDR3 DNA follows: TGTGCCAGCTCACCACCAAAGCGGGCCCTGCCAGATACGCAGTATTTT.

This clonotype was seen a handful of times. V gene TRBV30 combines with J gene TRBJ2-1; the D gene could be TRBD1 or TRBD2 (5 bases each). V was cut by 0 bases and J by 4 bases, with 13 bases left in between. The CDR3 runs to 15 residues. Germline values: CDR1 GTSNPN, CDR2 SVGIG (reference sequence). The DNA for the CDR3 is TGTGCCTGGAGTGTAAAGCTAGCAGGGTACAATGAGCAGTTCTTC. This codes for CAWSVKLAGYNEQFF.

The table lists this clonotype with a few counts. The chain links TRBV6-5 to TRBJ1-4, with a tentative D call TRBD1 (6 bases). Germline-derived CDR1 and CDR2 are MNHEY and SVGAGI. The CDR3 is 20 amino acids. V lost 4 bases and J lost 5, with 29 bases in between. The DNA of the CDR3 is TGTGCCAGCAGTTCCATACAAAACAGGGTTGGGGCCAACTCCAATGAAAAACTGTTTTTT. It is translated as CASSSIQNRVGANSNEKLFF.

The V gene is TRBV18, the J gene TRBJ2-7, with 13 positions matching TRBD2. Germline CDR1 is KGHSH and CDR2 is LQKENI. The CDR3 length is 18 residues. V trimming: 5 bases; J trimming: 2 bases; junction bases outside the gene matches: 12. Written as DNA, the CDR3 is TGTGCCAGCTCAAGAGCCGGGACTAGCGGGGCTAATCCCTACGAGCAGTACTTC. As protein: CASSRAGTSGANPYEQYF.

This clonotype appeared a few times. This sequence joins TRBV5-1 and TRBJ2-7, with D possibly TRBD2 on 5 matching bases. V dropped 6 bases and J dropped 3 bases, with 19 bases sitting between them. Germline CDR1 reads SGHRS; CDR2 reads YFSETQ. There are 15 residues in the CDR3. CDR3 loop: CASMNPGQTIYEQYF. CDR3 nucleotide sequence: TGCGCCAGCATGAATCCTGGGCAGACTATCTACGAGCAGTACTTC.

This clonotype was seen a few times. J is TRBJ2-1 and V is TRBV6-5, with 11 nucleotides matching TRBD2. Germline CDR1 reads MNHEY; CDR2 reads SVGAGI. The CDR3 loop spans 16 amino acids. V trimming: 5 bases; J trimming: 9 bases; junction bases outside the gene matches: 12. The CDR3 protein is CASSQLTSGRSSEQFF. The CDR3 DNA follows: TGTGCCAGCAGTCAACTCACTAGCGGGAGATCGAGTGAGCAGTTCTTC.

This clonotype turned up a few times. J is TRBJ1-2 and V is TRBV9; the D gene is possibly TRBD1 (5 bases). The CDR3 totals 14 residues. Trimming took off 0 bases at V and 6 bases at J, with 12 bases between the two ends. Germline V gives CDR1 SGDLS, CDR2 YYNGEE. The CDR3 spells CASSVALGVDGYTF. CDR3 nucleotides: TGTGCCAGCAGCGTAGCTCTAGGGGTCGATGGCTACACCTTC.

This clonotype was observed a few times. The chain recombines TRBV7-2 with TRBJ1-2; D not resolved. This CDR3 region has 14 residues. V was pared by 5 bases and J by 8 bases, with 18 bases between. Looked up from germline, CDR1 is SGHTA and CDR2 is FQGNSA. The CDR3: CASSREDGHTGYTF. CDR3 bases: TGTGCCAGCAGCCGCGAAGACGGCCACACGGGCTACACCTTC.

The chain is built from TRBV7-9 and TRBJ2-7; TRBD1 might be the D (6 bases). This CDR3 contains 12 residues. The V and J ends lost 5 bases and 9 bases respectively, with 14 bases between them. The germline CDR1 and CDR2 sequences are SEHNR and FQNEAQ (reference sequence). The CDR3 reads CASSRTGTRQYF. CDR3 DNA sequence: TGTGCCAGCAGCCGTACAGGGACAAGGCAGTACTTC.

This clonotype was recorded a few times. V is TRBV29-1 and J is TRBJ1-2; possible D gene TRBD1, 5 bases. Looked up from germline, CDR1 is SQVTM and CDR2 is ANQGSEA. This CDR3 is 14 amino acids long. V lost 0 bases and J 7 bases, leaving 15 bases between the germline ends. The CDR3 sequence is CSVEDPGPGLGYTF. The CDR3 DNA is TGCAGCGTTGAAGATCCAGGGCCCGGACTTGGCTACACCTTC.

V usage is TRBV19 and J usage is TRBJ2-7, with TRBD2 matching 8 bases. There are 15 residues in the CDR3. The germline V gene has CDR1 LNHDA and CDR2 SQIVND (reference sequence). V shed 3 bases, J shed 4 bases, and the junction held 8 bases outside the gene matches. This chain's CDR3 is CASSIQAGGLYEQYF. Written as DNA, the CDR3 is TGTGCCAGTAGTATTCAGGCGGGGGGACTATACGAGCAGTACTTC.

The genes are TRBV27 and TRBJ1-2; 10 bases agree with TRBD1. CDR1 and CDR2 from the germline V gene are MNHEY and SMNVEV (reference sequence). Germline trimming cut 6 bases from V and 8 bases from J; bases unmatched to any gene: 9. CDR3 size: 14 residues. The DNA of the CDR3 is TGTGCCAGCAGCAGCGGGAGGGGACAGGGGGGCTACACCTTC. Translation: CASSSGRGQGGYTF.

The chain recombines TRBV7-9 with TRBJ2-1; the D is unclear. Looked up from germline, CDR1 is SEHNR and CDR2 is FQNEAQ (reference sequence). This CDR3 is 17 amino acids long. V shed 2 bases and J shed 0 bases, with 14 bases lying between them. CDR3 sequence reads: CASSLRSIVSSYNEQFF. The CDR3 DNA reads as TGTGCCAGCAGCTTAAGGTCTATTGTATCCTCCTACAATGAGCAGTTCTTC.

The chain is built from TRBV6-2 or TRBV6-3 and TRBJ2-3, with 8 nucleotides matching TRBD2. V lost 4 bases to trimming and J lost 2 bases; unmatched junction nucleotides: 5. This CDR3 has 15 residues. CDR1 and CDR2 from the germline V gene are MNHEY and SVGEGT. CDR3 protein: CASSSALAATDTQYF. The CDR3 DNA is TGTGCCAGCAGTTCGGCACTAGCGGCCACAGATACGCAGTATTTT.

The table lists this clonotype with a few counts. Here the CDR3 reads CASSVGGRAVVHF. Here the CDR3 DNA reads TGTGCCAGCAGCGTGGGGGGCCGAGCAGTGGTCCACTTT. The chain carries TRBV5-4 and TRBJ1-6; D possibly corresponds to TRBD1 (6 bases). The CDR3 is 13 amino acids. V dropped 4 bases and J dropped 17 bases, with 19 bases sitting between them. From germline, CDR1 is SGHNT and CDR2 YYREEE (reference sequence).

The chain carries TRBV12-3 or TRBV12-4 and TRBJ1-2, with D unclear. V lost 3 bases and J 4 bases, leaving 9 bases between the germline ends. This CDR3 contains 13 residues. The CDR3 nucleotides read TGTGCCAGCAGTTTTTCGGGTCCCTATGGCTACACCTTC. Translation gives CASSFSGPYGYTF.

The chain carries TRBV16 and TRBJ2-7; TRBD2 agrees at 13 bases. V gave up 2 bases and J gave up 5 bases; unmatched junction bases: 3. Germline CDR1 is KGHSY and CDR2 is FQNENV. This CDR3 comprises 15 residues. CDR3 bases: TGTGCCAGCAGCCAAGGACTAGCGGGGGACCACGAGCAGTACTTC. It is translated as CASSQGLAGDHEQYF. Supplemented by reference TRBV16 and TRBJ2-7, the full variable domain reads GEEVAQTPKHLVRGEGQKAKLYCAPIKGHSYVFWYQQVLKNEFKFLISFQNENVFDETGMPKERFSAKCLPNSPCSLEIQATKLEDSAVYFCASSQGLAGDHEQYFGPGTRLTVT.

The chain carries TRBV7-9 and TRBJ2-1, with 8 bases identical to TRBD2. Looked up from germline, CDR1 is SEHNR and CDR2 is FQNEAQ (reference sequence). V was clipped by 3 bases and J by 9 bases; unmatched bases: 13. There are 16 residues in the CDR3. Written as DNA, the CDR3 is TGTGCCAGCAGCTTTATACTTAGCGGGGCCGGAGCTGAGCAGTTCTTC. Protein: CASSFILSGAGAEQFF.

The chain recombines TRBV6-5 with TRBJ2-3; a weak D match, TRBD1 (5 bases). The ends were cut back, 7 bases at V and 2 bases at J, with 7 bases in the middle. The CDR3 extends over 12 amino acids. The V gene's germline CDR1 is MNHEY and CDR2 SVGAGI. CDR3 sequence (DNA): TGTGCCAGCAAACAGGACACAGATACGCAGTATTTT. It is translated as CASKQDTDTQYF.

The V call is TRBV20-1, the J call TRBJ1-2, with D maybe TRBD1 (5 bases). This CDR3 is 12 amino acids long. V was clipped by 3 bases and J by 7 bases, with 12 bases between them. Per germline, CDR1 DFQATT and CDR2 SNEGSKA (reference sequence). The CDR3 DNA reads TGCAGTGCTAGTGGGGAGACAGTTGGCTACACCTTC. Amino acids: CSASGETVGYTF.

This clonotype occurred a few times. The genes are TRBV5-1 and TRBJ2-5, with 8 bases lining up with TRBD1. Germline lookup yields CDR1 SGHRS and CDR2 YFSETQ. The CDR3 has 15 amino acids. The ends lost 7 bases at V and 5 bases at J; junction bases unmatched: 13. CDR3 nucleotide sequence: TGCGCCAGCCTCCCACTCCCAGGGGGCAGGGAGACCCAGTACTTC. Its protein product is CASLPLPGGRETQYF.

This clonotype has more than one count but fewer than ten. The genes are TRBV5-5 and TRBJ2-1, with D hard to call. The CDR3 spans 15 residues. V shed 5 bases and J shed 4 bases, with 16 bases lying between them. Germline V gene sequence: CDR1 SGHKS, CDR2 YYEKEE (reference sequence). CDR3 bases: TGTGCCAGCAGACCAGCCGAGCAAGCTTACAATGAGCAGTTCTTC. This sequence encodes CASRPAEQAYNEQFF.

The chain couples TRBV24-1 to TRBJ2-3; 8 bases match TRBD1. The CDR3 is 13 amino acids. The ends lost 2 bases at V and 9 bases at J; junction bases unmatched: 3. From germline, CDR1 is KGHDR and CDR2 SFDVKD. The CDR3 region has the DNA TGTGCCACCAGTGATTGGGGGACAGGAACGCAGTATTTT. Protein: CATSDWGTGTQYF.

J is TRBJ2-5 and V is TRBV14; D is unresolved. This CDR3 spans 15 amino acids. Germline V gives CDR1 SGHDN, CDR2 FVKESK. Trimming pared 3 bases from V and 5 bases from J, leaving 16 bases between. The CDR3 DNA is TGTGCCAGCAGCCATTTCGGCTCGGGCTTGGAGACCCAGTACTTC. Protein product: CASSHFGSGLETQYF.

The sample holds a few counts of this clonotype. V gene TRBV2 combines with J gene TRBJ1-6; TRBD1 matches at 9 bases. V was pared by 5 bases and J by 4 bases, with 3 bases of the junction left unmatched. The CDR3 runs 15 residues. CDR1 and CDR2 (germline): SNHLY, FYNNEI. The CDR3 protein is CASSRQGGYNSPLHF. CDR3 DNA sequence: TGTGCCAGCAGTCGACAGGGGGGTTATAATTCACCCCTCCACTTT.

This chain uses TRBV5-1 with TRBJ1-4, with D possibly TRBD1 on 5 matching bases. The CDR3 is 15 residues long. With 3 bases removed from V and 8 bases from J, the gap between germline ends came to 17 bases. The germline gives CDR1 SGHRS, CDR2 YFSETQ. The CDR3 DNA reads TGCGCCAGCAGCTCTGGCGGGGGGACCTTCGAAAAACTGTTTTTT. It encodes CASSSGGGTFEKLFF.

The chain joins TRBV12-3 or TRBV12-4 to TRBJ2-1; D unresolved. The CDR3 is 14 amino acids. Trimming stripped 7 bases from V and 0 bases from J, with 10 bases between. The CDR3 nucleotides read TGTGCCAGCACCCAACTGAGCTCCTACAATGAGCAGTTCTTC. This gives the protein CASTQLSSYNEQFF.

This clonotype was seen a few times. The chain recombines TRBV7-9 with TRBJ2-2; perhaps TRBD1 as D (7 bases). The CDR3 has 21 residues. Per the germline V gene, CDR1 is SEHNR and CDR2 is FQNEAQ (reference sequence). With 3 bases removed from V and 4 bases from J, the gap between germline ends came to 30 bases. The CDR3 region has the DNA TGTGCCAGCAGCTTCCCTCCCGGGGGCAACTCGCCAGGGGGACTCACCGGGGAGCTGTTTTTT. Protein product: CASSFPPGGNSPGGLTGELFF.